This T cell receptor beta chain appears in the sequencing data of a study of T cells in Graves' hyperthyroidism and ophthalmopathy (dated by TCRdb to 2018 to 2020). Broadly, across the study: Peripheral blood was collected at initial diagnosis, before any treatment. Whether ophthalmopathy could be predicted prospectively was tested in an independent validation cohort made up of 18 hyperthyroidism patients plus 17 patients who later progressed to ophthalmopathy. To identify TCR V-J signatures that set the groups apart, the researchers used a discovery cohort of approximately 98 patients, made up of fewer than 50 with Graves' ophthalmopathy and 57 with stable Graves' hyperthyroidism. In addition, the study compared T-cell repertoires in thyroid tissue and in blood from six Graves' hyperthyroidism patients. Following sampling, methimazole starting at 30 mg daily was given to hyperthyroidism patients, and high-dose intravenous methylprednisolone was given to ophthalmopathy patients. The paper reports TCR Vbeta CDR3 sequencing of over 130 peripheral blood samples: around 41 ophthalmopathy, roughly 74 hyperthyroidism and around 17 progressor patients. The 75 to 100 discovery patients were divided at random into training and test sets in a 7:3 ratio. What the work shows at the level of the full study, not this receptor alone: Sample size was not statistically predetermined, and investigators were not blinded to group allocation. Blood samples also contained most of the expanded thyroid clonotypes (frequency above 0.001), which suggests that blood repertoires may reflect thyroid immune responses. A 13 V-J signature model separated ophthalmopathy from stable hyperthyroidism, with over 85% sensitivity and roughly 81% specificity in cross-validation and 80%/75% in testing. In validation, the model predicted progression to ophthalmopathy with approximately 71% sensitivity and around 72% specificity, a median of roughly seven months before onset.

This clonotype was observed a few times. It lacks a known antigen. The sample holds no much larger clone one base away, and base qualities are not on file. Graves' hyperthyroidism was defined as stable when no progression to ophthalmopathy occurred over 18 months of follow-up. Hyperthyroidism patients were aged 18 to 65 years and newly diagnosed, with disease duration of less than 2 months. Exclusion was applied to patients with uncontrolled infections, other autoimmune diseases, pregnancy or lactation. Diagnoses were based on clinical symptoms, serum thyroxine and TRAb, thyroid ultrasound and orbital computed tomography. PBMCs were isolated from 7.5 to 10 ml of fresh peripheral blood by Ficoll-Paque density gradient centrifugation. Total RNA was extracted with Trizol reagent, and quality was checked on an Agilent 2100 Bioanalyzer. The TCR beta CDR3 regions were amplified from the RNA transcripts. For the first round of RT-PCR on the TCR CDR3, the HTBI primer set was used together with the Qiagen OneStep RT-PCR kit. A second multiplex PCR round built the libraries, followed by size selection and purification. Libraries were sequenced paired-end with 100 bp reads on an Illumina HiSeq2000. The study's own analysis went as follows. Raw data were processed with SOAPnuke, discarding reads with adapters, uncalled bases, mean Phred below 15, or no exact constant-primer or identifier match. COPE v1.2.5 was used to merge the high-quality paired reads, and each unique nucleotide sequence was defined as a clonotype. MiTCR v1.1 was used to align the clonotypes against IMGT TRBV, TRBD and TRBJ reference segments. The analysis was restricted to V-J combinations with a frequency above 0.0001, which together covered 99.2% of the repertoires. A TCS score was defined as the ratio between F50 (clonal expansion) and ExV (chaos), using BLOSUM62-based TCRdist between CDR3 peptides within each V-J. Welch's t-statistics and random forest reduced roughly 530 V-J features to roughly 13, which were used in a naive Bayes classifier (R e1071). The Morisita-Horn index was used to measure how similar the thyroid and blood repertoires were. TCRdb reprocessing: public reads trimmed at Q25 with fastp, clones called with MiXCR, in-frame beta chains kept. Each entry is one CDR3 protein sequence, shown with its most common DNA and genes. For this entry, the V and J calls and clone size follow TCRdb and not the study's own pipeline. The sample table lists just under 750,000 distinct CDR3 sequences, 30% to 40% of them with a count of one. In total, the top ten clones hold less than 40% of the sample.

The CDR3 starts with the cysteine, ends with the phenylalanine, and has 18 residues. CDR3 DNA only is kept here, 54 bases in frame from base 1. From a lookup of the germline V gene, CDR1 and CDR2 are SGHDT and YYEEEE. The V end loses 5 bases and the J end loses 6 bases, and a stretch of 29 bases separates them. The sample consisted of blood. The origin of this receptor is a woman aged 40 to 50 with Graves' hyperthyroidism. The chain uses TRBV5-6 and TRBJ1-2; TRBD1 is possibly the D segment (5 matching bases). The nucleotide sequence is given as TGTGCCAGCAGATACTATCCGGGACTCCCACTGGGATTTCATGGCTACACCTTC. This gives the protein CASRYYPGLPLGFHGYTF.